The clone carrying this T cell receptor beta chain was counted many times. Its matching antigen is unknown. One entry per CDR3 protein results from TCRdb running MiXCR on the 5' RACE reads. In the table there are about 130,000 distinct CDR3 sequences, around 9.7% of which are singletons. Germline V CDR1 and CDR2: MDHEN, SYDVKM. The CDR3 is 16 residues long. Trimming at V came to 5 bases and at J to 5 bases, leaving 12 bases not matched to a gene. The source of the sample is a study of CD8 T cells in ankylosing spondylitis. Regarding the study as a whole: Typical of ankylosing spondylitis blood, it appeared, was a TCR beta motif of several highly homologous variants.

J is TRBJ2-3 and V is TRBV28, with TRBD2 matching over 8 bases. This clonotype was obtained from a male donor with ankylosing spondylitis or in good health (not recorded which). Sequencing used blood, either unsorted or a sorted T cell fraction (not recorded which). This chain's CDR3 is CASSTPSGGEGDTQYF. DNA for the CDR3: TGTGCCAGCAGTACCCCTTCCGGGGGGGAGGGAGATACGCAGTATTTT. Full variable domain (outside the CDR3, taken from reference TRBV28 and TRBJ2-3): DVKVTQSSRYLVKRTGEKVFLECVQDMDHENMFWYRQDPGLGLRLIYFSYDVKMKEKGDIPEGYSVSREKKERFSLILESASTNQTSMYLCASSTPSGGEGDTQYFGPGTRLTVL.